A single sample gave rise to the 21 T cell receptor beta chains below, sequenced in a study of T cell repertoires in cytomegalovirus infection. From the reads, TCRdb called clonotypes with MiXCR, one entry per CDR3 protein. The sample lists 500,000 to 600,000 distinct CDR3 sequences, approximately 15% seen once, with about 24% in the top ten. The source material was CD8+ T cells from PBMCs. These receptors originate from a human donor in good health (CMV status not recorded). Some clones in this sample may be carry-over from other donors' samples.

This chain uses TRBV2 with TRBJ1-1; TRBD1 might be the D (6 bases). V dropped 7 bases and J dropped 1 base, with 10 bases sitting between them. The CDR3 sequence is 13 residues long. Germline CDR1 SNHLY, CDR2 FYNNEI. The DNA for the CDR3 is TGTGCCAGCATCCACAGGGCGAACACTGAAGCTTTCTTT. Protein: CASIHRANTEAFF.

This clonotype was picked up a small number of times. The chain has TRBV12-3 or TRBV12-4 and TRBJ2-7, with unresolved D. The length of the CDR3 is 15 residues. V lost 4 bases and J lost 2, with 15 bases in between. The CDR3 protein is CASSSARVPPYEQYF. In nucleotides, the CDR3 is TGTGCCAGCAGTTCGGCCCGAGTTCCGCCCTACGAGCAGTACTTC.

In its sample, this clonotype was seen a few times. The V call is TRBV27, the J call TRBJ2-5, with 10 nucleotides matching TRBD2. The germline V gene encodes CDR1 MNHEY and CDR2 SMNVEV (reference sequence). Losses at the gene ends were 4 bases for V and 5 bases for J; bases not matched to a gene: 25. CDR3 length equals 21 residues. The CDR3 is CASSSRDRPPSGGVAGETQYF. In DNA, the CDR3 is TGTGCCAGCAGTTCCCGGGACAGGCCTCCTAGCGGGGGCGTCGCGGGGGAGACCCAGTACTTC.

CDR3 coding DNA: TGTGCCACCAGTGAATTGGGACAGGGACCCACCGGGGAGCTGTTTTTT. Protein: CATSELGQGPTGELFF. V usage is TRBV24-1 and J usage is TRBJ2-2; the match to TRBD1 covers 9 bases. The V and J ends lost 4 bases and 4 bases, in that order; junction bases with no gene match: 6. This CDR3 spans 16 amino acids. CDR1 is KGHDR, CDR2 SFDVKD, per germline.

The chain has TRBV9 and TRBJ2-3; no reliable D call. Germline V lookup: CDR1 SGDLS, CDR2 YYNGEE. The V end was cut by 0 bases, the J end by 0 bases, with 8 bases between. The CDR3 has 15 amino acids. The CDR3 DNA sequence: TGTGCCAGCAGCGTAGACTCGGGTAGCACAGATACGCAGTATTTT. Translating it yields CASSVDSGSTDTQYF.

For this clonotype: The junction differs from germline at one of its ends, possibly a read error. The chain couples TRBV7-2 to TRBJ2-3, with D possibly TRBD1 on 5 matching bases. This CDR3 contains 16 residues. The germline V gene has CDR1 SGHTA and CDR2 FQGNSA. The CDR3 DNA sequence: TGTGTAAGCAGCCCTGACAGCGTGAGGTTCACAGATACGAAGTATTTT. Its protein is CVSSPDSVRFTDTKYF. Drawing the rest from reference TRBV7-2 and TRBJ2-3, the complete variable domain is GAGVSQSPSNKVTEKGKDVELRCDPISGHTALYWYRQSLGQGLEFLIYFQGNSAPDKSGLPSDRFSAERTGGSVSTLTIQRTQQEDSAVYLCVSSPDSVRFTDTKYFGPGTRLTVL.

There are a few counts of this clonotype. This chain connects TRBV15 to TRBJ1-1, with a tentative D call TRBD1 (6 bases). From germline, CDR1 is LNHNV and CDR2 YYDKDF (reference sequence). CDR3 length: 19 residues. V was shortened by 3 bases and J by 5 bases, with 28 bases between the two germline ends. The CDR3 region has the DNA TGTGCCACCAGCAGTATATTTCCCGGACAGTTTCTGATGAGTACTGAAGCTTTCTTT. This sequence encodes CATSSIFPGQFLMSTEAFF.

Turning to this clonotype: Since the CDR3 does not end with the conserved phenylalanine or tryptophan, this likely comes from a read error. Because the CDR3's place on the DNA is in doubt, the DNA is left out and the CDR3 is given as listed by TCRdb. The chain couples TRBV12-5 to TRBJ2-1; the D call of TRBD2 is as the table states it, not checked on the DNA. The germline V gene has CDR1 LGHNT and CDR2 FRNRAP. The length of the CDR3 is 15 amino acids, counting both ends. The CDR3 is CASGLAGTSSNEQLL.

Ten or more counts support this clonotype. The chain combines TRBV6-5 with TRBJ2-2, with 9 bases fitting TRBD2. With V trimmed by 2 bases and J by 1 base, 2 bases remained unmatched. Germline loops: CDR1 MNHEY, CDR2 SVGAGI. The CDR3 consists of 16 residues. The CDR3 reads CASSYDSGGNTGELFF. The CDR3 region has the DNA TGTGCCAGCAGTTACGATAGCGGGGGGAACACCGGGGAGCTGTTTTTT.

This clonotype was detected only once. Being one base from a much bigger clone, this may be a read error. The gene calls are TRBV6-5 and TRBJ1-1; weak D call: TRBD1 (6 bases). The length of the CDR3 is 14 residues. Germline loops: CDR1 MNHEY, CDR2 SVGAGI. CDR3 DNA: TGTGCCAGCGGTTACTTACCAGGGGACACTGAAGCTTTCTTT. This codes for CASGYLPGDTEAFF.

J is TRBJ1-2 and V is TRBV6-6; TRBD1 matches at 9 bases. CDR1 and CDR2 (germline): MNHNY, SVGAGI (reference sequence). CDR3 size: 13 residues. The V segment lost 7 bases and the J segment 4 bases; nucleotides outside the gene matches: 4. CDR3 in amino acids: CASTLTGGYGYTF. DNA for the CDR3: TGTGCCAGCACCCTGACAGGGGGCTATGGCTACACCTTC.

At least ten counts were recorded for this clonotype. The rearrangement links TRBV27 to TRBJ2-1; 9 nucleotides match TRBD2. Losses at the gene ends were 6 bases for V and 7 bases for J; bases not matched to a gene: 7. The CDR3 consists of 14 residues. Germline values: CDR1 MNHEY, CDR2 SMNVEV (reference sequence). DNA for the CDR3: TGTGCCAGCAGAAGGGGACTAGCATGGAATGAGCAGTTCTTC. Residues: CASRRGLAWNEQFF.

This clonotype was counted at least ten times. This sequence joins TRBV7-6 and TRBJ2-1; 12 nucleotides line up with TRBD2. The germline gives CDR1 SGHVS, CDR2 FNYEAQ. V dropped 4 bases and J dropped 0; count of bases not matched to a gene: 16. The CDR3 consists of 21 residues. The CDR3 DNA follows: TGTGCCAGCAGCTCAAAAGGACTAGCGGGAACGTTCCCGAGCTCCTACAATGAGCAGTTCTTC. Its translation: CASSSKGLAGTFPSSYNEQFF.

As concerns this clonotype: The limits of the CDR3 on the DNA are not certain, so only TCRdb's listed CDR3 is given. The chain is built from TRBV7-8 and TRBJ2-7; the table's TRBD1 call for D was not verified on the DNA. Including both end residues, the CDR3 is 14 amino acids long. The germline CDR1 and CDR2 sequences are SGHVS and FQNEAQ. CDR3 sequence reads: CASILEIGDDEQYF.

This clonotype has a handful of counts. The CDR3 region has the DNA TGTGCCACCTCGTGGGACAGGGACACAGATACGCAGTATTTT. Protein sequence: CATSWDRDTDTQYF. V usage is TRBV15 and J usage is TRBJ2-3, with 9 bases lining up with TRBD1. The ends lost 8 bases at V and 2 bases at J; junction bases unmatched: 5. The CDR3 consists of 14 residues. The germline CDR1 and CDR2 sequences are LNHNV and YYDKDF (reference sequence). Together with reference TRBV15 and TRBJ2-3, the CDR3 gives the full variable domain: DAMVIQNPRYQVTQFGKPVTLSCSQTLNHNVMYWYQQKSSQAPKLLFHYYDKDFNNEADTPDNFQSRRPNTSFCFLDIRSPGLGDTAMYLCATSWDRDTDTQYFGPGTRLTVL.

This clonotype was found many times. This chain joins TRBV6-2 or TRBV6-3 and TRBJ2-1, with 9 bases aligning to TRBD1. The CDR3 extends over 16 amino acids. Germline V lookup: CDR1 MNHEY, CDR2 SVGEGT. J gave up 3 bases and V 4 bases, and 7 bases lay outside the gene matches. DNA for the CDR3: TGTGCCAGCAGTTGGTCTACAGGGGGCCTCTACAATGAGCAGTTCTTC. Translation gives CASSWSTGGLYNEQFF.

This clonotype was seen repeatedly, ten times or more. J is TRBJ2-7 and V is TRBV14; D perhaps matches TRBD2 (5 bases). Trimming cost V 0 bases and J 3 bases, with 9 bases left between them. The CDR3 spans 14 residues. Germline CDR1 reads SGHDN; CDR2 reads FVKESK. CDR3 protein: CASSQEGVIYEQYF. DNA for the CDR3: TGTGCCAGCAGCCAAGAGGGAGTTATCTACGAGCAGTACTTC.

Worth noting for this clonotype: The germline gene is not matched at one end of the junction; a read error may be the cause. This rearrangement joins TRBV4-1 to TRBJ1-2; 8 positions agree with TRBD1. Germline CDR1 is MGHRA and CDR2 is YSYEKL. The CDR3 is 15 residues long. The CDR3 spells CASRQGQGINYGYTF. The CDR3 DNA reads TGCGCCAGCCGCCAAGGACAGGGAATCAACTATGGCTACACCTTC.

The V call is TRBV10-3, the J call TRBJ1-1; D is perhaps TRBD1 (6 bases). CDR1 and CDR2 from the germline V gene are ENHRY and SYGVKD. The CDR3 covers 14 residues. With 8 bases removed from V and 5 bases from J, the gap between germline ends came to 18 bases. CDR3 amino acids: CAISLQEGGTEAFF. In DNA form, the CDR3 reads TGTGCCATCTCGTTGCAAGAAGGGGGTACTGAAGCTTTCTTT.

A few counts support this clonotype. The gene calls are TRBV9 and TRBJ2-6; no clear D. Trimming took off 4 bases at V and 0 bases at J, with 11 bases between the two ends. CDR3 size: 16 residues. Germline V gene sequence: CDR1 SGDLS, CDR2 YYNGEE. The CDR3 DNA follows: TGTGCCAGCAGCCTCCGACGCAGCTCTGGGGCCAACGTCCTGACTTTC. This sequence encodes CASSLRRSSGANVLTF.

For this clonotype: A much bigger clone sits one base away, suggesting this may be a read error. The genes are TRBV28 and TRBJ1-2, with a weak D call TRBD1 (5 bases). This CDR3 comprises 18 residues. CDR1 is MDHEN, CDR2 SYDVKM, per germline. The CDR3 region has the DNA TGTGCCAGCAGTTTATCAGGTTCGGACCCGGACAAAACCTATGTCTACACCTTC. Protein: CASSLSGSDPDKTYVYTF.